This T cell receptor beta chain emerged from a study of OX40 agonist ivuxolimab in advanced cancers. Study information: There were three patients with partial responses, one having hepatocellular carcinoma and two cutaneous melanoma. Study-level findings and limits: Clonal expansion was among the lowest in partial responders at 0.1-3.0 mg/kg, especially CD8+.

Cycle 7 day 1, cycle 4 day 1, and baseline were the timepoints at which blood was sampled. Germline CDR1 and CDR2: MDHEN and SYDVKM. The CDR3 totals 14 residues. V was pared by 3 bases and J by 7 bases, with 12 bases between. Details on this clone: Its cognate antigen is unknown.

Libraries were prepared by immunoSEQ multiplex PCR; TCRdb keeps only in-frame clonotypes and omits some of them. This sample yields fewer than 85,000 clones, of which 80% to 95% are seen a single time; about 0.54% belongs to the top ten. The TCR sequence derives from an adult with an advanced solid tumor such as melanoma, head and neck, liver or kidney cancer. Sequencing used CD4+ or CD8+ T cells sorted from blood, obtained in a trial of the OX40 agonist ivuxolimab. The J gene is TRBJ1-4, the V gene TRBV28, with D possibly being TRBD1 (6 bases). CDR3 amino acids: CASSLGRGGEKLFF. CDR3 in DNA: TGTGCCAGCAGTTTGGGCAGGGGTGGTGAAAAACTGTTTTTT.